Sequencing of this TCR beta chain was carried out in a study of blood T cell repertoires in COVID-19. This table comes from immunoSEQ multiplex PCR, and its TCRdb copy is limited to in-frame clones, with some not included. Counted here are 75,000 or so clones, around 80% occurring once; the ten biggest clones make up around 9.3%. This CDR3 is built from 12 residues. Germline values: CDR1 GTSNPN, CDR2 SVGIG (reference sequence). Trimming shortened V by 6 bases and J by 7 bases, and 15 bases separated the two germline ends. This chain uses TRBV30 with TRBJ1-1, with D possibly matching TRBD1 (6 bases). The specimen was peripheral blood. The sequence was obtained from a man aged 55 to 70 with acute or convalescent COVID-19. The CDR3 spells CACGGGRIEAFF. The CDR3 DNA reads as TGTGCCTGTGGGGGGGGGCGTATTGAAGCTTTCTTT.